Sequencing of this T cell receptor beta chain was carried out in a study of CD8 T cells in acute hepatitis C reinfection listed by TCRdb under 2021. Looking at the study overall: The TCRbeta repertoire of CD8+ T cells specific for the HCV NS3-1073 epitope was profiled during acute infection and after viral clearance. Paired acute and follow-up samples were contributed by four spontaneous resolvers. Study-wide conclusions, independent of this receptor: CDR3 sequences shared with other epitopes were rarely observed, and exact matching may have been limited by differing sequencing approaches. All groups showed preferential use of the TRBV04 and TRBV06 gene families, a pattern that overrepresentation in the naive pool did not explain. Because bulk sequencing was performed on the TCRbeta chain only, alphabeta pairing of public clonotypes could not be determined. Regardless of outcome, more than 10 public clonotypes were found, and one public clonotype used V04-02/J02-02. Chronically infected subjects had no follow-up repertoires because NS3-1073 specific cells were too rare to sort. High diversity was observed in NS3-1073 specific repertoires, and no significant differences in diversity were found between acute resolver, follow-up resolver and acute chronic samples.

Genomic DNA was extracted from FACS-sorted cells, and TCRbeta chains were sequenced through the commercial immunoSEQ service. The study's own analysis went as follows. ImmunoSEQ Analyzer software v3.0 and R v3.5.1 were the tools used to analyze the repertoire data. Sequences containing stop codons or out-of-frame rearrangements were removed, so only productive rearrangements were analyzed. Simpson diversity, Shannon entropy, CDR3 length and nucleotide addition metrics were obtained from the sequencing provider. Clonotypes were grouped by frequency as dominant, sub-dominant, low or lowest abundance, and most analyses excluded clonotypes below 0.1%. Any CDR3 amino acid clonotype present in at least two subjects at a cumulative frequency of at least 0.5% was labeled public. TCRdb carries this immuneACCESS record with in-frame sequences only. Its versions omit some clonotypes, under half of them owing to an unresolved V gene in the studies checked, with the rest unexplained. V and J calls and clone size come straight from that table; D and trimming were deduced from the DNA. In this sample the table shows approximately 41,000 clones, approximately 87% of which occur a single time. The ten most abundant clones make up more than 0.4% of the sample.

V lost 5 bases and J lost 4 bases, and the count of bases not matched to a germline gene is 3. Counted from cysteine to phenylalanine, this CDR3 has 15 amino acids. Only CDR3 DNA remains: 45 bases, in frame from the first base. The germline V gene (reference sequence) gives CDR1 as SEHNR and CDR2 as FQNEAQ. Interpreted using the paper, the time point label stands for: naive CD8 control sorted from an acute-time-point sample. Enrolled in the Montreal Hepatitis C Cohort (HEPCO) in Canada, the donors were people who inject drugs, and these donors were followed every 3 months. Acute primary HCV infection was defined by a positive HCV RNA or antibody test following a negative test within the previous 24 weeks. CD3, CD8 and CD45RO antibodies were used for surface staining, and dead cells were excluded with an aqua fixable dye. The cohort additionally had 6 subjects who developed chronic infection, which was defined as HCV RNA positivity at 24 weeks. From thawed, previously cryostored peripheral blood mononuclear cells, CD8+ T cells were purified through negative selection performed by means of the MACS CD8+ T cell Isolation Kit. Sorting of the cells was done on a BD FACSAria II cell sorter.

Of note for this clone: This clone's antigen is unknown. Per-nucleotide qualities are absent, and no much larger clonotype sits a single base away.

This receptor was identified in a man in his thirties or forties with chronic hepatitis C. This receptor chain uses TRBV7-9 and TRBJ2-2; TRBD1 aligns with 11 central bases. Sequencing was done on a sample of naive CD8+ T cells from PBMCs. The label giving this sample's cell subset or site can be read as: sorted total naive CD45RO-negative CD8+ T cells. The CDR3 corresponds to CASSGQGAGTGELFF. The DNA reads TGTGCCAGCAGCGGACAGGGGGCCGGCACCGGGGAGCTGTTTTTT.